A single T cell receptor beta chain is shown here with its context. This clonotype occurred many times. No cognate antigen has been identified for it. No much larger clonotype is one base removed from it; base qualities were not supplied. The CDR3 runs 16 residues from the cysteine to the phenylalanine. Of the read, only the CDR3 DNA is kept; its 48 bases are in frame from base 1. V and J are trimmed by 4 bases and 4 bases, and the gene matches miss 9 bases of the junction. The germline V gene supplies CDR1 SGHRS and CDR2 YFSETQ. The TCR beta CDR3 regions were amplified from RNA transcripts. The TCR CDR3 was subjected to a first round of RT-PCR using the HTBI primer set and the Qiagen OneStep RT-PCR kit. Libraries were constructed in a second round of multiplex PCR, after which size selection and purification were performed. The libraries were sequenced on an Illumina HiSeq2000 using paired-end 100 bp reads. Turning to the authors' computational methods: SOAPnuke was used to process the raw data, with reads discarded if the reads contained adapters or uncalled bases, had a mean Phred below 15, or lacked an exact constant-primer or identifier match. High-quality paired reads were merged with COPE v1.2.5, and unique nucleotide sequences were defined as clonotypes. MiTCR v1.1 was used to align clonotypes to the IMGT TRBV, TRBD and TRBJ reference segments. The analysis included only V-J combinations with a frequency above 0.0001, which together covered around 99% of the repertoires. The TCS score was defined as F50 (clonal expansion) divided by E x V (chaos), with BLOSUM62-based TCRdist calculated between CDR3 peptides within each V-J. Welch's t-statistics and random forest reduced approximately 520 V-J features to fewer than 15, which were used in a naive Bayes classifier (R e1071). TCRdb handled the public reads itself, with Q25 trimming in fastp and clone calling in MiXCR, and kept productive beta chains. When rows share a CDR3 protein, they turn into one entry using the most common DNA and genes. For this entry, the V and J calls and clone size follow TCRdb and not the study's own pipeline. The sample includes approximately 400,000 distinct CDR3 sequences, with approximately 15% observed a single time. Of the sample, 12% to 15% is held by the ten largest clones.

The data were taken from a study of T cells in Graves' hyperthyroidism and ophthalmopathy (dated by TCRdb to about 2019). Study-wide context: Peripheral blood was collected at initial diagnosis, before any treatment. A discovery cohort of about a hundred patients, roughly 45 with Graves' ophthalmopathy and approximately 60 with stable Graves' hyperthyroidism, was used to find distinguishing TCR V-J signatures. An independent validation cohort of under 20 hyperthyroidism patients and about 16 patients who later progressed to ophthalmopathy tested prospective prediction of ophthalmopathy. The 100 discovery patients were divided at random into training and test sets in a 7:3 ratio. Thyroid tissue and blood T-cell repertoires from six Graves' hyperthyroidism patients were also compared in the study. After sampling, hyperthyroidism patients received methimazole starting at 30 mg daily, and ophthalmopathy patients received high-dose intravenous methylprednisolone. The paper describes TCR Vbeta CDR3 sequencing of around 140 peripheral blood samples, made up of fewer than 50 ophthalmopathy patients, more than 70 hyperthyroidism patients and 17 progressor patients. Results and caveats for the whole study, not just this receptor: During validation, the model predicted progression to ophthalmopathy a median of approximately six months ahead of onset, with almost 71% sensitivity and 72.22% specificity. Sample size was not statistically predetermined, and blinding of investigators to group allocation was not performed. Ophthalmopathy was separated from stable hyperthyroidism by a 13 V-J signature model, with around 90% sensitivity and about 81% specificity obtained in cross-validation and 80%/75% obtained in testing. Most expanded thyroid clonotypes (frequency above 0.001) were also detected in blood, a finding suggesting that blood repertoires may reflect thyroid immune responses.

Graves' hyperthyroidism was defined as stable when no progression to ophthalmopathy occurred over 18 months of follow-up. Hyperthyroidism patients were newly diagnosed, had a disease duration of under 2 months, and were aged 18 to 65 years. Patients with uncontrolled infections, other autoimmune diseases, pregnancy or lactation were excluded. Diagnoses were based on clinical symptoms, serum thyroxine and TRAb, thyroid ultrasound and orbital computed tomography. Ficoll-Paque density gradient centrifugation was used to isolate PBMCs from 10 ml of fresh peripheral blood. Total RNA was extracted with Trizol reagent, and quality was checked on an Agilent 2100 Bioanalyzer.

This sequence uses TRBV5-1 and TRBJ2-3; 10 nucleotides in the junction match TRBD2. The TCR was taken from a woman younger than 35 with Graves' hyperthyroidism. Specimen: blood. Here the CDR3 is given as CASSDTGLARADTQYF. In nucleotide form, the sequence is TGCGCCAGCAGCGATACGGGACTAGCGAGGGCAGATACGCAGTATTTT.